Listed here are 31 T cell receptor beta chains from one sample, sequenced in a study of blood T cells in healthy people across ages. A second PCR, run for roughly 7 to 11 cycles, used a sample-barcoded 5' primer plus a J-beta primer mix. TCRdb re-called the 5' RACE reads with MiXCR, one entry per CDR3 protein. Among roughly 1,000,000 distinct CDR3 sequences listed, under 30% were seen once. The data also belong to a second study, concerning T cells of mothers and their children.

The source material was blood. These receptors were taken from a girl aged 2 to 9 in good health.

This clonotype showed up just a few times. The CDR3 loop reads CASSQASAQMNTEAFF. The CDR3 coding sequence is TGTGCCAGCAGCCAAGCCAGCGCCCAGATGAACACTGAAGCTTTCTTT. The chain is built from TRBV4-2 and TRBJ1-1; no reliable D call. The CDR3 contains 16 residues. V shed 1 base and J shed 0 bases, with 12 bases lying between them. Germline assignment: CDR1 LGHNA and CDR2 YNFKEQ.

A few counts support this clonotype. For the CDR3, the DNA is TGTGCCAGCAGCGAGACGGAGGGCGACTATGGCTACACCTTC. Amino acid sequence: CASSETEGDYGYTF. This chain joins TRBV7-6 and TRBJ1-2; D is undetermined. With 5 bases removed from V and 3 bases from J, the gap between germline ends came to 13 bases. The V gene's germline CDR1 is SGHVS and CDR2 FNYEAQ. This CDR3 has 14 amino acids.

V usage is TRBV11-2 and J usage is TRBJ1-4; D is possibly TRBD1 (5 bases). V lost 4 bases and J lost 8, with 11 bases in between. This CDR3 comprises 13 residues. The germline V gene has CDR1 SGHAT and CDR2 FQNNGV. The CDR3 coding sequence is TGTGCCAGCAGCTCTCAGGGTTGGGAAAAACTGTTTTTT. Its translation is CASSSQGWEKLFF. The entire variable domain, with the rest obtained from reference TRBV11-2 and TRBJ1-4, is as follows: EAGVAQSPRYKIIEKRQSVAFWCNPISGHATLYWYQQILGQGPKLLIQFQNNGVVDDSQLPKDRFSAERLKGVDSTLKIQPAKLEDSAVYLCASSSQGWEKLFFGSGTQLSVL.

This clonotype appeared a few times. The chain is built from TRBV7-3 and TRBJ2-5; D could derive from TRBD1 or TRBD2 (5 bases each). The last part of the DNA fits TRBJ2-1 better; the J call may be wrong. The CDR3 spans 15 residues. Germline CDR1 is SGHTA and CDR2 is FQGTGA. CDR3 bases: TGTGCCAGCAGCTTAACGTCAGGGTGGGGGAATGAGCAGTTCTTC. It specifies CASSLTSGWGNEQFF.

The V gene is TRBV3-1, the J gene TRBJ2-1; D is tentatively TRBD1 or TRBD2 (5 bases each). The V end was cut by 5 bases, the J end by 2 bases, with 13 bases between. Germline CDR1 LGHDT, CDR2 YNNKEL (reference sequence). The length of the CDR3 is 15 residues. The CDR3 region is CASSWDLLPYNEQFF. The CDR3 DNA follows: TGTGCCAGCAGCTGGGACCTCCTCCCCTACAATGAGCAGTTCTTC.

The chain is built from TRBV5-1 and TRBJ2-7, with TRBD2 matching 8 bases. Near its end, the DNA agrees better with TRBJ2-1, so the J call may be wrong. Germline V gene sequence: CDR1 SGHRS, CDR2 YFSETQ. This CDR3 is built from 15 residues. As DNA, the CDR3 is TGCGCCAGCAGCGGAGAAGCGGGAGTGAAGGATGAGCAGTTCTTC. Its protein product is CASSGEAGVKDEQFF.

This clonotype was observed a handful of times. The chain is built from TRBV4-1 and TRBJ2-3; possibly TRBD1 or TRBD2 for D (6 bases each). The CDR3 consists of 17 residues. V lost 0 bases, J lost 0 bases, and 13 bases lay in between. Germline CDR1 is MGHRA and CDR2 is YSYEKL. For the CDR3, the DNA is TGCGCCAGCAGCCAAGATGGTACAGGGACTAGCACAGATACGCAGTATTTT. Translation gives CASSQDGTGTSTDTQYF.

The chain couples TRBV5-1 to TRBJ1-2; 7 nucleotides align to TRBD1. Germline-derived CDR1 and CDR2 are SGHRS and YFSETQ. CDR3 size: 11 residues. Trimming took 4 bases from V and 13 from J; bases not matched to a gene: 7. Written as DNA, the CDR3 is TGCGCCAGCAGCCTGGGACAGAAGATCACCTTC. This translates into CASSLGQKITF. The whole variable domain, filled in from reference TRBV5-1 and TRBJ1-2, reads KAGVTQTPRYLIKTRGQQVTLSCSPISGHRSVSWYQQTPGQGLQFLFEYFSETQRNKGNFPGRFSGRQFSNSRSEMNVSTLELGDSALYLCASSLGQKITFGSGTRLTVV.

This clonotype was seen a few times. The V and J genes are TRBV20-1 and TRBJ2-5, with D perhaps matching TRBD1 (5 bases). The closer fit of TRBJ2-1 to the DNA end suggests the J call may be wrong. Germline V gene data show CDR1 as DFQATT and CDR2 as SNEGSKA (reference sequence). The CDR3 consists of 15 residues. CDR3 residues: CSARDAQGVAYEQFF. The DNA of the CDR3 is TGCAGTGCTAGAGATGCCCAGGGTGTTGCGTATGAGCAGTTCTTC.

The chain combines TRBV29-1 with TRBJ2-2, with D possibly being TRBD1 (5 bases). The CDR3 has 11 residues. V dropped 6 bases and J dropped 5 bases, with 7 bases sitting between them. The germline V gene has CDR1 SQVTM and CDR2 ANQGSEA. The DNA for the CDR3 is TGCAGCGTCAGGGATACCGGGGAGCTGTTTTTT. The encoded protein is CSVRDTGELFF.

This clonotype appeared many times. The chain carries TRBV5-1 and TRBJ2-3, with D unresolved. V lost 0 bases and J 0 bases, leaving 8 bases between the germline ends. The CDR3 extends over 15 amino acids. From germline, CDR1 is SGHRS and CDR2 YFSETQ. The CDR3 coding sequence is TGCGCCAGCAGCTTGGACCGAGCTAGCACAGATACGCAGTATTTT. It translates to CASSLDRASTDTQYF.

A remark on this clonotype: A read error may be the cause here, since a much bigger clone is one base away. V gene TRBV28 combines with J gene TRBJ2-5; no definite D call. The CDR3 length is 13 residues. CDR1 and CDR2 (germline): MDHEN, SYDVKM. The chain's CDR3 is CAGSFGGSETQYF. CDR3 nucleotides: TGTGCCGGCAGTTTCGGCGGTTCAGAGACCCAGTACTTC.

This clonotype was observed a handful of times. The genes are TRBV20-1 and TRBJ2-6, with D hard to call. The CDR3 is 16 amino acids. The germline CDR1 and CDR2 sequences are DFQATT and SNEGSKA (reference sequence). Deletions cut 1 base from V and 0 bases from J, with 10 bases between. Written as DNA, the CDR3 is TGCAGTGCTAGAGCCGCATGGGGCTCTGGGGCCAACGTCCTGACTTTC. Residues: CSARAAWGSGANVLTF.

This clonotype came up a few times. CDR3 region: CASRPWTSAPSTDTQYF. CDR3 bases: TGTGCCAGCAGACCTTGGACTAGCGCTCCTAGCACAGATACGCAGTATTTT. The rearrangement links TRBV6-1 to TRBJ2-3; TRBD2 matches 9 bases. From germline, CDR1 is MNHNS and CDR2 SASEGT. The CDR3 runs to 17 residues. V was pared by 6 bases and J by 0 bases, with 10 bases of the junction left unmatched.

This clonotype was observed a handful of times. The CDR3 DNA sequence: TGTGCCATCAGTGAGGGTGGCTCGTTCCAGCCCCAGCATTTT. Amino acids: CAISEGGSFQPQHF. The chain is built from TRBV10-3 and TRBJ1-5; no definite D call. The CDR3 consists of 14 residues. Between the trimmed V and J ends, which lost 2 bases and 7 bases, there was a span of 12 bases. CDR1 is ENHRY, CDR2 SYGVKD, per germline.

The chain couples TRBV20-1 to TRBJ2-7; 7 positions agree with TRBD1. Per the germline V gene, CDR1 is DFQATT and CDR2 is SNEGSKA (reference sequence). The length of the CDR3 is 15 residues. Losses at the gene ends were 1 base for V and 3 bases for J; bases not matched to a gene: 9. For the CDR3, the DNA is TGCAGTGCTAGAGTAGGGACAGCTTCAAACTACGAGCAGTACTTC. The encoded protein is CSARVGTASNYEQYF.

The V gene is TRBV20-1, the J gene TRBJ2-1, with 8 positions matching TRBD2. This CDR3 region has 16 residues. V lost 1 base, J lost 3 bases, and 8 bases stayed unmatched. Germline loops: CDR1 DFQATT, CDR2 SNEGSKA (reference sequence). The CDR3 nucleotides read TGCAGTGCTAGAGTAGTTGGCGGGAGGTACTACAATGAGCAGTTCTTC. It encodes CSARVVGGRYYNEQFF.

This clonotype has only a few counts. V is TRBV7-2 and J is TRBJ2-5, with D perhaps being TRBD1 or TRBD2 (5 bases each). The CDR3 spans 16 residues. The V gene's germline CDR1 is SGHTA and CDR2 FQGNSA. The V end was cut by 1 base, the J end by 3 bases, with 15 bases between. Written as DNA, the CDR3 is TGTGCCAGCAGCTTAGTAGGTCGGGGCACGAAAGAGACCCAGTACTTC. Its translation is CASSLVGRGTKETQYF.

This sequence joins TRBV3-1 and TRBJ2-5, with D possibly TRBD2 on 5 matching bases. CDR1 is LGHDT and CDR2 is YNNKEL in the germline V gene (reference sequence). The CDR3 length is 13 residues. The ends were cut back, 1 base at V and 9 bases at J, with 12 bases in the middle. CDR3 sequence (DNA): TGTGCCAGCAGCCAAGGCATTGACGGGGCCCAGTACTTC. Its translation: CASSQGIDGAQYF.

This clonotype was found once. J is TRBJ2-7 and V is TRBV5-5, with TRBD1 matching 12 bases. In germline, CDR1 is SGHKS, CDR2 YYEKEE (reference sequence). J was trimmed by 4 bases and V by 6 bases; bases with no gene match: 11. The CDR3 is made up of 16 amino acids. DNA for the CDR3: TGTGCCAGCACCGGAGACGGGACAGGGGGCGTTTACGAGCAGTACTTC. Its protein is CASTGDGTGGVYEQYF.

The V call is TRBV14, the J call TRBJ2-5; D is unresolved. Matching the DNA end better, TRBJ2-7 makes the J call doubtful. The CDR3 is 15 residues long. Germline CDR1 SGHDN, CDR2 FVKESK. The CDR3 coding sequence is TGTGCCAGCAGCCAAGACGGCGACTTTGCCTACGAGCAGTACTTC. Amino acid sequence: CASSQDGDFAYEQYF.

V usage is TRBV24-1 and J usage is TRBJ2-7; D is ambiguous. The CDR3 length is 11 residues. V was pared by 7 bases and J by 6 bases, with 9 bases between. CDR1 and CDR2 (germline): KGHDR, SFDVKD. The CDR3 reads CATSDETEQYF. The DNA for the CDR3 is TGTGCCACCAGCGATGAAACCGAGCAGTACTTC.

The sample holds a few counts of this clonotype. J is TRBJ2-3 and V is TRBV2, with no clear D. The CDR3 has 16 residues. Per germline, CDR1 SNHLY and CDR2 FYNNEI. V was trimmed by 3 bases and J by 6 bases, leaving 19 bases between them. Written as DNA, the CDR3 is TGTGCCAGCAGTGAGTCGTGGCGGAAGGCTAGGGATACGCAGTATTTT. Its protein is CASSESWRKARDTQYF.

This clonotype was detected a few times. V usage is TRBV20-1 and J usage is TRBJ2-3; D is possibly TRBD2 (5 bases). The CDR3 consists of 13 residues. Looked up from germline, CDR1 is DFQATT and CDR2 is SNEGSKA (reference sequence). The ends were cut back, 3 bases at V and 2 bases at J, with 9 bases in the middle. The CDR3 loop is CSARDFNTDTQYF. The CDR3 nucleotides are TGCAGTGCTAGGGACTTCAACACAGATACGCAGTATTTT.

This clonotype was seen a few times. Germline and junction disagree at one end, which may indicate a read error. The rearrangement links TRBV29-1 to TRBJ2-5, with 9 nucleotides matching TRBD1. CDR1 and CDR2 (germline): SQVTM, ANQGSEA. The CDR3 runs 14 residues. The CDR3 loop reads CSVGTGVFGETRYF. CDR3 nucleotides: TGCAGCGTTGGGACAGGGGTATTCGGAGAGACCCGGTACTTC.

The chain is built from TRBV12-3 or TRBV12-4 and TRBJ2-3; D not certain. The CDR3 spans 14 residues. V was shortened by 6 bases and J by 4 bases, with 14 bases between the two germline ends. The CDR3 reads CASSLTGHPDTQYF. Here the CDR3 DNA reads TGTGCCAGCAGCCTTACTGGGCACCCAGATACGCAGTATTTT.

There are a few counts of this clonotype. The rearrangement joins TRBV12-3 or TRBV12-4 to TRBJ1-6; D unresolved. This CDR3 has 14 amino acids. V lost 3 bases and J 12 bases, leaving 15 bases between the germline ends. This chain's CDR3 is CASSFLPVGQPLHF. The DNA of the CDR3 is TGTGCCAGCAGTTTTCTTCCCGTTGGGCAACCCCTCCACTTT.

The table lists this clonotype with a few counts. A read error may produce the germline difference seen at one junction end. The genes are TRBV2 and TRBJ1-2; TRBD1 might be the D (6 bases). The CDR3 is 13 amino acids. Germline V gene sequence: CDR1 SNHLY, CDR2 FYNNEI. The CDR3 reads CAGSTRGNYGYTF. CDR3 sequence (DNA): TGTGCCGGCAGTACCAGGGGAAACTATGGCTACACCTTC. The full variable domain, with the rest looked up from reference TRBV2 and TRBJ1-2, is EPEVTQTPSHQVTQMGQEVILRCVPISNHLYFYWYRQILGQKVEFLVSFYNNEISEKSEIFDDQFSVERPDGSNFTLKIRSTKLEDSAMYFCAGSTRGNYGYTFGSGTRLTVV.

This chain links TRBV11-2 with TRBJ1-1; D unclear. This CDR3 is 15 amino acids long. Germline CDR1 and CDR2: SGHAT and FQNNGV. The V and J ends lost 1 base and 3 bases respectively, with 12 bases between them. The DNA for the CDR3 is TGTGCCAGCAGCTTAGGGGTCGACGGGCACACTGAAGCTTTCTTT. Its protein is CASSLGVDGHTEAFF.

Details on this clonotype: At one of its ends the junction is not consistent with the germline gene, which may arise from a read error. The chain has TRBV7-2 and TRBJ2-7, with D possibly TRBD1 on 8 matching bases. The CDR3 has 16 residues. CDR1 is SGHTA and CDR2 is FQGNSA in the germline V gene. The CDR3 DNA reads TGCGCCAGCAGCTGGGGGGGAGGGACAGGACGAAGCGAGCAGTACTTC. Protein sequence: CASSWGGGTGRSEQYF.

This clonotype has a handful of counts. CDR3 sequence reads: CATSRDKGLAGKVMQFF. The CDR3 bases are TGTGCCACCAGCAGAGATAAGGGACTAGCGGGCAAGGTGATGCAGTTCTTC. V and J are TRBV15 and TRBJ2-1, with TRBD2 matching 12 bases. V lost 0 bases to trimming and J lost 12 bases; unmatched junction nucleotides: 12. Looked up from germline, CDR1 is LNHNV and CDR2 is YYDKDF (reference sequence). The CDR3 consists of 17 residues.